The entry below gives a single TCR beta chain sequence along with its context. As yet, its antigen is unknown. At survey level, the immunoSEQ assay was run in its v3.0 version. Profiling relied on immunoSEQ multiplex PCR, and the TCRdb table lists in-frame clones only, not all of them. This repertoire shows tens of thousands of clones, roughly 84% found once; its top ten account for approximately 0.93%. The sample originates from a study of long-term antiretroviral therapy in people with HIV. General study results and limits: HIV repertoires spanned narrower CDR3 length ranges than controls. Whichever time point was examined, clones expanded before ART dominated the repertoire. Neither ART adherence, viral resistance nor therapy changes were documented.

The input for sequencing was unsorted PBMCs, taken 2 years after starting antiretroviral therapy. This TCR came from a man aged 50 to 60 with HIV.

The DNA for the CDR3 is TGTGCCAGCAGCCCGACAGCGGGGGGGTACACCTTC. Translated, it gives CASSPTAGGYTF. This chain uses TRBV11-2 with TRBJ1-2; tentatively, D is TRBD1 (5 bases). V lost 5 bases and J lost 11, with 15 bases in between. This CDR3 contains 12 residues. The germline CDR1 and CDR2 sequences are SGHAT and FQNNGV.